The rows below give T cell receptor beta chains drawn from one sample of a study of HIV-infected patients and healthy controls. MiXCR was run by TCRdb on the 5' RACE reads, yielding one entry per CDR3 protein. This table holds about 18,000 distinct CDR3 sequences, approximately 10% found once. Specimen: blood. These receptors were taken from an adult in good health. Both conserved end residues are part of each CDR3. Fields, in order: J gene, D gene, clone size, V gene, CDR3 protein, CDR3 DNA. The D gene is left open where the match is weak. Clone size is given for some rows only: seen once, a few or many times, or a class if the clone is expanded.

J gene: TRBJ2-7; D gene: TRBD2; clone size: NA; V gene: TRBV20-1; CDR3 protein: CSARLAGPYEQYF; CDR3 DNA: TGCAGTGCTAGACTAGCGGGCCCCTACGAGCAGTACTTC
J gene: TRBJ2-5; D gene: TRBD2; clone size: many; V gene: TRBV24-1; CDR3 protein: CATSDVGGVRETQYF; CDR3 DNA: TGTGCCACCAGTGATGTTGGGGGGGTCCGGGAGACCCAGTACTTC
J gene: TRBJ2-1; D gene: NA; clone size: NA; V gene: TRBV9; CDR3 protein: CASNGLALDEQFF; CDR3 DNA: TGTGCCAGCAACGGGCTAGCCCTAGACGAGCAGTTCTTC
J gene: TRBJ2-2; D gene: TRBD1; clone size: many; V gene: TRBV7-8; CDR3 protein: CASGRRDRNTGELFF; CDR3 DNA: TGTGCCAGCGGACGCCGGGACAGGAACACCGGGGAGCTGTTTTTT
J gene: TRBJ1-5; D gene: NA; clone size: many; V gene: TRBV15; CDR3 protein: CATSRGQGNQPQHF; CDR3 DNA: TGTGCCACCAGCAGAGGCCAGGGCAATCAGCCCCAGCATTTT
J gene: TRBJ2-1; D gene: NA; clone size: many; V gene: TRBV2; CDR3 protein: CASSVGLLNEQFF; CDR3 DNA: TGTGCCAGCAGTGTGGGACTCCTCAATGAGCAGTTCTTC
J gene: TRBJ2-7; D gene: NA; clone size: many; V gene: TRBV28; CDR3 protein: CASSTTQGKGAYEQYF; CDR3 DNA: TGTGCCAGCAGTACTACCCAGGGGAAGGGGGCCTACGAGCAGTACTTC
J gene: TRBJ1-1; D gene: NA; clone size: NA; V gene: TRBV12-3/TRBV12-4; CDR3 protein: CASKKGGTTGANTEAFF; CDR3 DNA: TGTGCCAGCAAAAAGGGGGGAACGACCGGGGCTAACACTGAAGCTTTCTTT
J gene: TRBJ2-5; D gene: TRBD2; clone size: many; V gene: TRBV20-1; CDR3 protein: CSARPPTSGKETQYF; CDR3 DNA: TGCAGTGCTAGACCCCCGACTAGCGGGAAAGAGACCCAGTACTTC
J gene: TRBJ2-5; D gene: TRBD1; clone size: NA; V gene: TRBV5-1; CDR3 protein: CASSATGDVQETQYF; CDR3 DNA: TGCGCCAGCAGCGCCACAGGGGATGTACAAGAGACCCAGTACTTC
J gene: TRBJ2-1; D gene: TRBD2; clone size: many; V gene: TRBV5-1; CDR3 protein: CASSLSGSLYNEQFF; CDR3 DNA: TGCGCCAGCAGCTTGAGCGGGAGTCTTTACAATGAGCAGTTCTTC
J gene: TRBJ2-1; D gene: NA; clone size: many; V gene: TRBV7-9; CDR3 protein: CASSLEWRSSYNEQFF; CDR3 DNA: TGTGCCAGTAGCTTAGAGTGGAGAAGCTCCTACAATGAGCAGTTCTTC
J gene: TRBJ1-5; D gene: TRBD1; clone size: many; V gene: TRBV28; CDR3 protein: CASSPMGQDFNQPQHF; CDR3 DNA: TGTGCCAGCAGTCCCATGGGACAGGACTTCAATCAGCCCCAGCATTTT
J gene: TRBJ1-1; D gene: NA; clone size: medium-sized; V gene: TRBV10-2; CDR3 protein: CASTTSMNTEAFF; CDR3 DNA: TGCGCCAGCACGACATCCATGAACACTGAAGCTTTCTTT
J gene: TRBJ2-3; D gene: TRBD2; clone size: many; V gene: TRBV25-1; CDR3 protein: CASSDPSGVTDTQYF; CDR3 DNA: TGTGCCAGCAGTGACCCTAGCGGGGTCACAGATACGCAGTATTTT
J gene: TRBJ1-5; D gene: NA; clone size: many; V gene: TRBV7-8; CDR3 protein: CASSLRAGEYQPQHF; CDR3 DNA: TGTGCCAGCAGCTTACGCGCAGGGGAATATCAGCCCCAGCATTTT